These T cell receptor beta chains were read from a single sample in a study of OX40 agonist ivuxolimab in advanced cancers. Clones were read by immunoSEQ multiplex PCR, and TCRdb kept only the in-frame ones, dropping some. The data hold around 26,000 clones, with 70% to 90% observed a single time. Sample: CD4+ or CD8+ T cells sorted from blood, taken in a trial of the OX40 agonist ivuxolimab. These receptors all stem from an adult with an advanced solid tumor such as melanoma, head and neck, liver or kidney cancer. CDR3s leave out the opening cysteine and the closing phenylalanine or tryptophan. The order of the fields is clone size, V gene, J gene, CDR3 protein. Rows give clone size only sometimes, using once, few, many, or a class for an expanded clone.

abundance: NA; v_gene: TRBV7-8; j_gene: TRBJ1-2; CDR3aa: ASSSDPGGSAGYT
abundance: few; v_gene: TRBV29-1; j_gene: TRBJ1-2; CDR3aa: SVDQGRGGYT
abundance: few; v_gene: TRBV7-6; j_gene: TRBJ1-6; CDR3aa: ASSEYGTDLRLH
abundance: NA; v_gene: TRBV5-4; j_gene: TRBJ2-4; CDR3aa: ASSHITENIQY
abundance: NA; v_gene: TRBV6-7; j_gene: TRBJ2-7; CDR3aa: ASSYSLLGEQY
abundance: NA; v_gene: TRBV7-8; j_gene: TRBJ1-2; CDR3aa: ASSFPSSQNGYT
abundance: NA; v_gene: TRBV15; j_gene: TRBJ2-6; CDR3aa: ATSPRGWGGGPNSGANVLT
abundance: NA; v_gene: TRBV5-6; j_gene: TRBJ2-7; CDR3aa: ASSFPQEINEQY
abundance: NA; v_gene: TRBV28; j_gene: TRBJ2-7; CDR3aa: ASSPSGYEQY
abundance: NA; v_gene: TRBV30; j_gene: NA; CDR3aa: AWSLGPLSYEQY
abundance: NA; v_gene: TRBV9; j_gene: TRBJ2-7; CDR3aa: ASSVAGGGEQY
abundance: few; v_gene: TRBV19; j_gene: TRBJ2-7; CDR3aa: ASSGQGTPEQY
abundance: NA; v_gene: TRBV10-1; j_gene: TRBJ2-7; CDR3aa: ASSDPQGYEQY
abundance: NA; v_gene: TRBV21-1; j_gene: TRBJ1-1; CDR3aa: ASSPEDRGVNTEAF
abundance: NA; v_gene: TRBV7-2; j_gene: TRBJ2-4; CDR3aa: ASSSPVLAKNIQY
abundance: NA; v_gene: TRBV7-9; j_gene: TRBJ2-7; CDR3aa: ASSSTRDRAYEQY
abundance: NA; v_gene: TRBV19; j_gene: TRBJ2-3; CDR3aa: ASSIAGGLDTQY
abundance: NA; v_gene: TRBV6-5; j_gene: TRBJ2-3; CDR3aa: ASSGTTSPTDTQY
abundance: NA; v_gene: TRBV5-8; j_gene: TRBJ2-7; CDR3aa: ASSAGINEQY
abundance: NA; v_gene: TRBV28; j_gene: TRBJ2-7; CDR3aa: ASSLEADRGFYEQY
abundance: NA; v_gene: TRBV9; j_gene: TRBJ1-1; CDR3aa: ASSVGSGVTEAF
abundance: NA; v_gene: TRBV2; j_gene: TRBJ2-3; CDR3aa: ASSGATSGVTDTQY
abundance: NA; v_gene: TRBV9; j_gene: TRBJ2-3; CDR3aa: ASSVPLSPSDTQY
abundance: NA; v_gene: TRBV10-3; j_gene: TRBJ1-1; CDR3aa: AISQTGDGTSEAF
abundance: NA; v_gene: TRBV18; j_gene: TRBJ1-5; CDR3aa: ASSPRGPGQGRQQPQH